A selection of T cell receptor beta chains follows, all from one sample in a study of T cells in Graves' hyperthyroidism and ophthalmopathy. MiXCR was run by TCRdb on the multiplex PCR reads, yielding one entry per CDR3 protein. The data hold hundreds of thousands of distinct CDR3 sequences, with under 15% observed a single time. Source material: blood. The origin of the receptors is a woman aged 40 to 50 with Graves' ophthalmopathy. CDR3s include the opening cysteine and the closing phenylalanine or tryptophan. A D gene is named only where the DNA matches it firmly. The size entry is marked missing in some rows and otherwise reads once, few, many or a size class.

j_call | d_call | v_call | clone_size | cdr3_aa | cdr3_nt
TRBJ1-5 | . | TRBV28 | . | CASSFPSFINRGNQPQHF | TGTGCCAGCAGTTTTCCCTCTTTTATAAACAGGGGCAATCAGCCCCAGCATTTT
TRBJ1-2 | . | TRBV28 | many | CASSLVHNYGYTF | TGTGCCAGCAGTTTAGTGCACAACTATGGCTACACCTTC
TRBJ2-7 | TRBD2 | TRBV2 | many | CASRPSGGREQYF | TGTGCCAGCAGGCCTAGCGGAGGGAGGGAGCAGTACTTC
TRBJ1-2 | . | TRBV5-1 | . | CASSLTPGGKDGYTF | TGCGCCAGCAGCTTGACCCCCGGGGGCAAGGATGGCTACACCTTC
TRBJ2-1 | TRBD2 | TRBV28 | many | CASSPGGRSGEQFF | TGTGCCAGCAGCCCTGGCGGGAGATCGGGTGAGCAGTTCTTC
TRBJ1-2 | . | TRBV6-2/TRBV6-3 | many | CASSYRRSTGFNYGYTF | TGTGCCAGCAGTTACCGCCGTTCGACAGGCTTTAACTATGGCTACACCTTC
TRBJ2-7 | . | TRBV25-1 | many | CASSEGGAYEQYF | TGTGCCAGCAGTGAAGGGGGAGCCTACGAGCAGTACTTC
TRBJ2-7 | . | TRBV7-9 | many | CASSPARGTSEQYF | TGTGCCAGCAGTCCTGCCAGGGGAACGAGCGAGCAGTACTTC
TRBJ2-7 | TRBD1 | TRBV24-1 | . | CATSRQGYKQYF | TGTGCCACCTCTCGACAGGGGTACAAGCAGTACTTC
TRBJ2-7 | . | TRBV6-2/TRBV6-3 | many | CASGQGPLREQYF | TGTGCCAGCGGCCAAGGGCCCCTGCGGGAGCAGTACTTC
TRBJ2-7 | . | TRBV7-9 | many | CASSLTEGLYEQYF | TGTGCCAGCAGCTTAACGGAGGGCCTTTACGAGCAGTACTTC
TRBJ2-5 | . | TRBV20-1 | many | CSARDKKSSLPETQYF | TGCAGTGCTAGAGATAAGAAAAGTTCACTACCGGAGACCCAGTACTTC
TRBJ1-1 | TRBD1 | TRBV5-6 | . | CASSLAGFVRGQYTEAFF | TGTGCCAGCAGCTTGGCCGGGTTCGTCAGGGGGCAGTACACTGAAGCTTTCTTT
TRBJ1-1 | . | TRBV7-9 | few | CASSLGNPLNTEAFF | TGTGCCAGCAGCTTAGGTAACCCTTTGAACACTGAAGCTTTCTTT
TRBJ2-7 | . | TRBV12-3/TRBV12-4 | many | CASSFTGYSSYEQYF | TGTGCCAGCAGTTTCACCGGGTATAGCTCCTACGAGCAGTACTTC
TRBJ2-5 | . | TRBV9 | many | CASSVSQQETQYF | TGTGCCAGCAGCGTCTCACAGCAAGAGACCCAGTACTTC
TRBJ2-7 | . | TRBV7-6 | many | CASSKTHRDEQYF | TGTGCCAGCAGTAAAACACACAGGGACGAGCAGTACTTC
TRBJ1-1 | . | TRBV30 | many | CAWGTGMLTEAFF | TGTGCCTGGGGAACAGGGATGTTAACTGAAGCTTTCTTT
TRBJ1-2 | TRBD1 | TRBV28 | many | CASGTGPLYGYTF | TGTGCCTCCGGGACAGGGCCTCTCTATGGCTACACCTTC
TRBJ1-1 | TRBD1 | TRBV6-2/TRBV6-3 | many | CASMDQTGENTEAFF | TGTGCCAGCATGGATCAGACAGGGGAGAACACTGAAGCTTTCTTT
TRBJ2-7 | TRBD2 | TRBV4-3 | many | CASSPQAGAYEQYF | TGCGCCAGCAGCCCCCAAGCGGGAGCCTACGAGCAGTACTTC
TRBJ2-7 | . | TRBV6-1 | many | CASSEHHGRRVVEQYF | TGTGCCAGCAGTGAACACCACGGCCGAAGGGTGGTCGAGCAGTACTTC
TRBJ1-4 | . | TRBV2 | many | CASSLTAAGKLFF | TGTGCCAGCAGTCTAACCGCCGCGGGAAAACTGTTTTTT
TRBJ2-7 | TRBD1 | TRBV2 | many | CASKGTGPFAEQYF | TGTGCCAGCAAGGGGACAGGGCCCTTTGCCGAGCAGTACTTC
TRBJ1-2 | . | TRBV30 | many | CAWSPGTFNYGYTF | TGTGCCTGGAGCCCAGGGACTTTCAACTATGGCTACACCTTC
TRBJ1-1 | TRBD1 | TRBV12-3/TRBV12-4 | many | CASSGTGTNTEAFF | TGTGCCAGCAGCGGGACAGGGACAAACACTGAAGCTTTCTTT
TRBJ2-5 | TRBD1 | TRBV25-1 | many | CASSEGAARGLQETQYF | TGTGCCAGCAGTGAAGGTGCGGCTAGGGGGCTCCAAGAGACCCAGTACTTC
TRBJ1-3 | . | TRBV30 | many | CAWSEGRGGYTIYF | TGTGCCTGGAGTGAGGGCAGGGGTGGATACACCATATATTTT
TRBJ1-5 | . | TRBV5-5 | few | CASSLLVLDGKWAQHF | TGTGCCAGCAGCTTGTTGGTTCTAGACGGGAAATGGGCCCAGCATTTT
TRBJ1-1 | . | TRBV19 | many | CASSMNLRTTEAFF | TGTGCCAGTAGTATGAACCTAAGGACCACTGAAGCTTTCTTT
TRBJ2-2 | TRBD2 | TRBV18 | . | CASSPQRGSIPGELFF | TGTGCCAGCTCACCACAGCGCGGGAGTATCCCCGGGGAGCTGTTTTTT
TRBJ2-7 | . | TRBV6-5 | many | CASRQLDSSEQYF | TGTGCCAGCAGACAACTAGACAGCTCCGAGCAGTACTTC
TRBJ1-1 | TRBD1 | TRBV10-3 | many | CAITKTGVNTEAFF | TGTGCCATCACCAAGACAGGGGTTAACACTGAAGCTTTCTTT
TRBJ2-7 | TRBD2 | TRBV12-3/TRBV12-4 | many | CASSPLLAGAYEQYF | TGTGCCAGCAGTCCCCTCCTAGCGGGTGCCTACGAGCAGTACTTC
TRBJ2-2 | . | TRBV19 | few | CASSQLLGVYTGELFF | TGTGCCAGTAGTCAGCTTCTAGGGGTCTACACCGGGGAGCTGTTTTTT
TRBJ1-2 | . | TRBV9 | many | CASSVELGNYGYTF | TGTGCCAGCAGCGTAGAATTAGGGAACTATGGCTACACCTTC
TRBJ2-7 | TRBD1 | TRBV2 | . | CASSPYQGASHEQYF | TGTGCCAGCAGTCCTTACCAGGGGGCGAGCCACGAGCAGTACTTC
TRBJ2-5 | . | TRBV30 | few | CAWSSQVLGETQYF | TGTGCCTGGAGTTCACAGGTTTTGGGAGAGACCCAGTACTTC
TRBJ1-2 | TRBD1 | TRBV20-1 | many | CSARDQTGTGKGYGYTF | TGCAGTGCTAGAGATCAGACCGGGACAGGAAAGGGCTATGGCTACACCTTC